The rows below give T cell receptor beta chains drawn from one sample of a study of CD8+ T cells in alopecia areata. Clones were read by immunoSEQ multiplex PCR, and TCRdb kept only the in-frame ones, dropping some. Of over 150,000 clones in the sample, about 55% were seen once. The specimen comprised CD8+ T cells sorted from blood, sampled at week 24, from a patient treated with tofacitinib. These receptor sequences come from a human donor with alopecia areata. The CDR3 runs from the conserved cysteine through the conserved F or W. The order of the fields is V gene, J gene, CDR3 protein.

>TRBV10-3|TRBJ2-3
CATGTTSTDTQYF
>TRBV7-6|TRBJ2-1
CASSEAVRGYNEQFF
>TRBV15|TRBJ2-3
CATRSYGTDTQYF
>TRBV23-1|TRBJ1-5
CASSQTHRLKRHQPQHF
>TRBV30|TRBJ2-3
CAWSVRADTQYF
>TRBV14|TRBJ2-2
CASSPDFNTGELFF
>TRBV7-9|TRBJ1-4
CASSPFGGTNEKLFF
>TRBV30|TRBJ2-1
CAWSDLIGTSGGTGDEQFF
>TRBV6-1|TRBJ1-5
CATLGITGSSQPQHF
>TRBV27|TRBJ2-7
CASSLTSGYYEQYF
>TRBV4-3|TRBJ2-7
CASSQAASSYEQYF
>TRBV5-6|TRBJ1-1
CASSFQPARLDTEAFF
>TRBV2|TRBJ1-4
CASRSEGATNEKLFF